These 2 T cell receptor beta chains share one sample of origin, sequenced in a study of cytomegalovirus exposure and HLA in healthy donors. In the PCR, 60 Vbeta and 13 Jbeta primers were used. This table comes from immunoSEQ multiplex PCR, and its TCRdb copy is limited to in-frame clones, with some not included. The profile shows 150,000 to 200,000 clones, over 75% of them singletons. The sample taken for sequencing was PBMCs. Receptors originate from a woman between 45 and 65 years old in good health and CMV-seropositive.

The chain has TRBV19 and TRBJ1-1; 10 bases agree with TRBD1. The germline CDR1 and CDR2 sequences are LNHDA and SQIVND (reference sequence). The trim removed 1 base at V and 11 bases at J, leaving 16 bases unmatched. The CDR3 runs 17 residues. The CDR3 spells CASSIVVSDRGRSAAFF. CDR3 nucleotides: TGTGCCAGTAGTATAGTGGTAAGCGACAGGGGGCGATCCGCCGCTTTCTTT.

The rearrangement links TRBV5-8 to TRBJ1-5; D might be TRBD1 (5 bases). V gave up 0 bases and J gave up 1 base, with 8 bases separating them. CDR1 is SGHTS and CDR2 is YDEGEE in the germline V gene. The length of the CDR3 is 15 residues. CDR3 sequence reads: CASSLGRVSNQPQHF. For the CDR3, the DNA is TGTGCCAGCAGCTTGGGCAGGGTGAGCAATCAGCCCCAGCATTTT.